This T cell receptor beta chain was profiled in a study of blood T cell repertoires in COVID-19. Study-wide context: Nucleic acid was either cDNA or gDNA, and it came from T cells, B-cell-depleted T cells, or PBMCs.

V shed 5 bases and J shed 7 bases, with 18 bases lying between them. The CDR3 is 15 amino acids. Germline-derived CDR1 and CDR2 are SGHRS and YFSETQ. Methods used by the authors: Nucleated cell counts were estimated from reference gene primer amplification. Measured with immunoSEQ multiplex PCR; TCRdb has only the in-frame clones, and not every one. V, J and clone size are taken as reported in that table, and D and trimming were inferred from the DNA itself. The sample shows 150,000 to 200,000 clones, 80% to 90% of them seen only once. The sequencing input was peripheral blood. The receptor was isolated from a man aged 55 to 69 with acute or convalescent COVID-19. The gene calls are TRBV5-1 and TRBJ2-2, with a tentative D call TRBD2 (6 bases). CDR3 sequence: CASRYPGDLVGELFF. The DNA for the CDR3 is TGCGCCAGCAGATACCCGGGGGACCTTGTCGGGGAGCTGTTTTTT.